The source of this TCR beta chain is a study of blood T cell repertoires in COVID-19 (dated by TCRdb to about 2020). Notes on the research overall: The collaborator samples originated in the United States, Italy and Spain and spanned the acute and convalescent phases of COVID-19. Where HLA class I and class II types were available, the types were taken from metadata supplied by the sample provider, not from assay-based typing. Samples came from the ongoing ImmuneRACE study (first 160 participants) plus 1,254 subjects from 6 global collaborators. The prospective study material was composed of cDNA or gDNA derived from T cells, B-cell-depleted T cells, or PBMCs. The dataset comprised deeply sampled blood TCRbeta repertoires from subjects exposed to, actively infected with, or recovered from COVID-19. A freely available public database, intended as a resource for researchers studying the immune response to SARS-CoV-2, is where the repertoires were released. Sample metadata almost always included a de-identified subject ID, COVID-19 status, age in years and sex.

As to this clone: The antigen it binds to is not known. No quality values exist for individual bases; no much larger clone is one base distant.

The collaborating institutions used their own protocols to collect whole blood in K2EDTA tubes. For TCRbeta analysis, collaborators shipped samples in one of three forms: frozen whole blood, isolated PBMCs, or DNA extracted from either of those sample types. V lost 11 bases and J lost 0 bases; the stretch between them is 12 bases long. The CDR1 and CDR2 encoded by the germline V gene (reference sequence) are SEHNR and FQNEAQ. The CDR3, from cysteine to phenylalanine, totals 13 residues. Just CDR3 DNA is preserved here, 39 bases in frame from base 1. Summary of the overall study and its limitations: Clinical and demographic metadata were provided uncurated, with the amount varying by source and participant.

TCRbeta CDR3 regions were amplified from genomic DNA by means of the immunoSEQ Assay, a bias-controlled multiplex PCR. Per the source publication's procedure: The number of nucleated cells in each sample was estimated by amplification of reference gene primers within the assay. Sequence reads were collapsed and filtered to measure the absolute abundance of every unique TCRbeta CDR3 rearrangement. For each sample, productive Simpson clonality was calculated as the square root of Simpson's diversity index across productive rearrangements. Drawn from immuneACCESS, this table holds only the in-frame rearrangements with V and J called that TCRdb kept. Clones are partly lost; checked studies trace under half to an unresolved V gene and leave the rest unexplained. The DNA was the basis for D and trimming; V, J and clone size are from that table. Across this sample there are tens of thousands of clones, with 75% to 85% seen only once. The ten top clones hold roughly 41% of the sample.

This chain joins TRBV7-9 to TRBJ2-3; the D gene is perhaps TRBD2, on 7 matching bases. The receptor was isolated from a man at least 80 years old with acute or convalescent COVID-19. Sequenced sample: peripheral blood. The CDR3: CAGGGGSTDTQYF. The nucleotide sequence is given as TGTGCCGGGGGAGGGGGTAGCACAGATACGCAGTATTTT.